The 17 T cell receptor beta chains below come from one sample, sequenced in a study of blood T cells in healthy people across ages. Next came a second PCR, run for about 6 to 12 cycles, which used a sample-barcoded 5' primer along with a J-beta primer mix. TCRdb passed the 5' RACE reads through MiXCR, listing each CDR3 protein once. Among about 640,000 distinct CDR3 sequences listed, about 54% were seen once. Sample: blood. The receptors stem from a man in his 60s in good health.

The chain couples TRBV6-2 or TRBV6-3 to TRBJ1-5; D is possibly TRBD1 (5 bases). Trimming removed 2 bases at V and 2 bases at J, with 16 bases between. The germline CDR1 and CDR2 sequences are MNHEY and SVGEGT. The CDR3 has 17 amino acids. The CDR3 nucleotides read TGTGCCAGCAGTTACCCCGGGACCGTCTATGGCAATCAGCCCCAGCATTTT. This sequence encodes CASSYPGTVYGNQPQHF.

J is TRBJ2-7 and V is TRBV7-2; possible D gene TRBD1, 6 bases. V was trimmed by 4 bases and J by 6 bases, leaving 13 bases between them. The CDR3 is made up of 13 amino acids. Germline V gene data show CDR1 as SGHTA and CDR2 as FQGNSA. The CDR3 bases are TGTGCCAGCAGCTCCGTAGGGGGAAGCGAGCAGTACTTC. As protein: CASSSVGGSEQYF. Variable domain in full (rest from reference TRBV7-2 and TRBJ2-7): GAGVSQSPSNKVTEKGKDVELRCDPISGHTALYWYRQSLGQGLEFLIYFQGNSAPDKSGLPSDRFSAERTGGSVSTLTIQRTQQEDSAVYLCASSSVGGSEQYFGPGTRLTVT.

The chain has TRBV5-4 and TRBJ2-5; TRBD2 matches at 12 bases. Germline CDR1 SGHNT, CDR2 YYREEE (reference sequence). The ends lost 5 bases at V and 1 base at J; junction bases unmatched: 6. The CDR3 length is 16 residues. The CDR3 DNA follows: TGTGCCAGCAGTTCACTAGCGGGGGGCACCCAAGAGACCCAGTACTTC. Translated, it gives CASSSLAGGTQETQYF.

The V call is TRBV6-5, the J call TRBJ2-3, with unresolved D. The CDR3 runs to 15 residues. V was clipped by 11 bases and J by 5 bases, with 23 bases between them. The V gene's germline CDR1 is MNHEY and CDR2 SVGAGI. CDR3 region: CACKPGSRGRDTQYF. CDR3 coding DNA: TGTGCCTGTAAGCCCGGGTCTCGTGGAAGAGATACGCAGTATTTT.

This chain joins TRBV6-5 and TRBJ2-2; the D is unclear. Trimming shortened V by 5 bases and J by 7 bases, and 14 bases separated the two germline ends. The germline V gene encodes CDR1 MNHEY and CDR2 SVGAGI. The CDR3 totals 14 residues. CDR3: CASSNLPRFGELFF. The CDR3, as DNA: TGTGCCAGCAGTAACCTCCCTAGGTTCGGGGAGCTGTTTTTT.

V usage is TRBV5-1 and J usage is TRBJ2-7; D perhaps matches TRBD1 (5 bases). The V end was cut by 1 base, the J end by 7 bases, with 15 bases between. The CDR3 loop spans 14 amino acids. Germline values: CDR1 SGHRS, CDR2 YFSETQ. CDR3 sequence: CASSLPLGRNEQYF. The CDR3 DNA is TGCGCCAGCAGCTTGCCTCTGGGGCGGAATGAGCAGTACTTC.

This clonotype was counted at least ten times. The chain carries TRBV6-1 and TRBJ1-6; 8 bases align to TRBD1. The CDR3 has 17 residues. Germline lookup yields CDR1 MNHNS and CDR2 SASEGT. With V trimmed by 8 bases and J by 0 bases, 9 bases remained unmatched. The CDR3 sequence is CASSLTGGSSYNSPLHF. The CDR3 DNA sequence: TGTGCCAGCTCCCTAACAGGGGGGAGCTCCTATAATTCACCCCTCCACTTT.

The chain combines TRBV3-1 with TRBJ2-1; no clear D. Germline assignment: CDR1 LGHDT and CDR2 YNNKEL (reference sequence). The V and J ends lost 3 bases and 0 bases respectively, with 9 bases between them. This CDR3 is built from 15 residues. The CDR3 bases are TGTGCCAGCAGCCAGGGGTTGAGCTCCTACAATGAGCAGTTCTTC. Amino acids: CASSQGLSSYNEQFF.

In its sample, this clonotype was seen a few times. J is TRBJ1-4 and V is TRBV5-1; D unclear. Germline V lookup: CDR1 SGHRS, CDR2 YFSETQ. This CDR3 comprises 18 residues. The V end lost 0 bases, the J end lost 4 bases, and 19 bases lay between the germline ends. The CDR3 region is CASSLEPRSEANNEKLFF. CDR3 nucleotide sequence: TGCGCCAGCAGCTTGGAGCCACGGTCGGAGGCGAATAATGAAAAACTGTTTTTT.

The chain links TRBV4-1 to TRBJ2-5; 7 bases are shared with TRBD1. The germline V gene has CDR1 MGHRA and CDR2 YSYEKL. The CDR3 sequence is 14 residues long. J was trimmed by 11 bases and V by 1 base; bases with no gene match: 10. This CDR3 reads CASSQASRGIGQYF. The CDR3 region has the DNA TGCGCCAGCAGCCAAGCCTCCAGGGGGATAGGGCAGTACTTC.

The chain employs TRBV5-1 and TRBJ2-3, with D possibly TRBD2 on 5 matching bases. The V end lost 0 bases, the J end lost 5 bases, and 7 bases lay between the germline ends. In germline, CDR1 is SGHRS, CDR2 YFSETQ. The CDR3 contains 13 residues. Here the CDR3 DNA reads TGCGCCAGCAGCTTGGGGGAGAAAGATACGCAGTATTTT. It yields the protein CASSLGEKDTQYF.

The genes are TRBV12-3 or TRBV12-4 and TRBJ2-7; TRBD1 matches at 8 bases. The length of the CDR3 is 14 residues. The V segment lost 2 bases and the J segment 7 bases; nucleotides outside the gene matches: 7. CDR3 loop: CASSLRRTGTEQYF. In DNA form, the CDR3 reads TGTGCCAGCAGTTTACGCCGGACAGGGACAGAGCAGTACTTC.

The genes are TRBV18 and TRBJ2-1; TRBD2 matches 10 bases. V lost 0 bases and J lost 4; bases outside the gene matches: 3. CDR1 is KGHSH and CDR2 is LQKENI in the germline V gene. CDR3 size: 16 residues. The CDR3 loop is CASSPPASGGYNEQFF. The DNA of the CDR3 is TGTGCCAGCTCACCACCGGCTAGCGGGGGTTACAATGAGCAGTTCTTC.

The chain joins TRBV29-1 to TRBJ2-5; the D gene is possibly TRBD1 (6 bases). Trimming pared 8 bases from V and 2 bases from J, leaving 12 bases between. Looked up from germline, CDR1 is SQVTM and CDR2 is ANQGSEA. This CDR3 is built from 12 residues. CDR3 nucleotides: TGCAGCCGGACAGATGGACAAGAGACCCAGTACTTC. Translating it yields CSRTDGQETQYF.

The V and J genes are TRBV12-3 or TRBV12-4 and TRBJ2-1; D tentatively reads TRBD1 or TRBD2 (6 bases each). The CDR3 has 14 amino acids. V was trimmed by 9 bases and J by 3 bases, leaving 15 bases between them. The CDR3 sequence: CASDRGPYYNEQFF. The CDR3 DNA sequence: TGTGCCAGTGATCGGGGGCCCTACTACAATGAGCAGTTCTTC.

This clonotype came up a few times. The chain uses TRBV20-1 and TRBJ2-7; possibly TRBD1 or TRBD2 for D (6 bases each). This CDR3 has 15 amino acids. The V gene lost 5 bases and the J gene lost 6 bases, with 23 bases spanning the gap. The germline gives CDR1 DFQATT, CDR2 SNEGSKA (reference sequence). This CDR3 reads CSALNRDSGEAEQYF. The CDR3 DNA sequence: TGCAGTGCTCTCAACAGGGATTCGGGGGAGGCCGAGCAGTACTTC.

This clonotype has only a few counts. The chain uses TRBV2 and TRBJ2-4; 7 nucleotides match TRBD1. CDR1 is SNHLY and CDR2 is FYNNEI in the germline V gene. There are 15 residues in the CDR3. Trimming cost V 5 bases and J 5 bases; bases outside gene matches: 9. CDR3 DNA: TGTGCCAGCAGTCTTACCCGGACAGGCGAAAACATTCAGTACTTC. Translated, it gives CASSLTRTGENIQYF.